The entry below gives a single TCR beta chain sequence along with its context. Its antigen is not known. The source of the sample is a study of CD8+CD57+ T cells in acquired aplastic anemia. All patients picked for sequencing had shown, by flow cytometry, an expansion of CD8+CD57+ cells. Severe acquired aplastic anemia was the diagnosis recorded for all patients. The blood sampling took place in patients who had so far received no therapy. The CDR3 sequence is 12 residues long. CDR1 is SGHTA and CDR2 is FQGTGA in the germline V gene. The ends were cut back, 4 bases at V and 8 bases at J, with 6 bases in the middle. Researchers used genomic DNA as the template to profile TCR beta VDJ and CDR3. TCRdb re-derived calls from the reads in MiXCR, one entry per CDR3 protein. The sample lists about 180,000 distinct CDR3 sequences, roughly three fifths occurring once. Study findings and constraints: Patients and controls shared 25 to 30 CD8+ CDR3 sequences, which appeared highly expressed in patients and within their immunodominant clones.

This clonotype was sampled from a human donor with aplastic anemia. The gene calls are TRBV7-3 and TRBJ1-6; D gene ambiguous. The sequenced sample consisted of sorted CD4+, CD8+, or CD8+CD57+ T cells (not recorded which) from PBMCs. This CDR3 reads CASSSKYSPLHF. The CDR3 DNA reads as TGTGCCAGCAGCTCGAAATATTCACCCCTCCACTTT.